The T cell receptor beta chain under discussion was sequenced for a study of shared clonotypes between healthy human individuals. On this clone: What it binds is not known.

The data were produced by immunoSEQ multiplex PCR, yet TCRdb's version contains in-frame clones alone and is incomplete. The data hold around 700,000 clones, with roughly 78% observed a single time. Findings of the study overall: Against clonotypes common to all four donors, non-shared ones had lower generation probabilities. Several donors showed sharing of approximately 5% of naive CD4 clonotypes. Expectations were that clonotype sharing among donors would be affected by sequencing depth.

The CDR3 extends over 10 amino acids. Germline V gene sequence: CDR1 DFQATT, CDR2 SNEGSKA (reference sequence). V lost 5 bases and J lost 3, with 2 bases in between. Investigators divided CD4+ cells into CD45RA+ naive and CD45RA-negative memory subsets. The chain carries TRBV20-1 and TRBJ2-4; unclear D gene. The source of this sequence is a woman aged 25 to 45 in good health. Sequenced sample: memory CD4+ T cells sorted from blood. Subset specified: CD45RA-negative fraction. Here the CDR3 reads CSAVKNIQYF. In nucleotides, the CDR3 is TGCAGTGCTGTCAAAAACATTCAGTACTTC.